A selection of T cell receptor beta chains follows, all from one sample in a study of T cells after yellow fever vaccination. TCRdb re-analysed the 5' RACE reads in MiXCR, keeping a single row per CDR3 protein. The sample contains 300,000 to 400,000 distinct CDR3 sequences, around 12% of which appear only once. Sequenced here: CD4+ T cells sorted from PBMCs, sampled 15 days after the yellow fever booster vaccination. The receptor source for this set is a man younger than 35 who received the YFV17D yellow fever vaccine. Each CDR3 is given with its conserved first and last residue. Each record gives: clone size, J gene, D gene, V gene, CDR3 protein, CDR3 DNA. A D gene is named only where the DNA matches it firmly. Clone size, where shown, is once, few, many, or a class for clones that have expanded.

clone size: few; J gene: TRBJ2-3; D gene: TRBD2; V gene: TRBV20-1; CDR3 protein: CSAARGGQGDTQYF; CDR3 DNA: TGCAGTGCTGCCCGCGGGGGGCAAGGAGATACGCAGTATTTT
clone size: few; J gene: TRBJ1-1; D gene: TRBD1; V gene: TRBV6-1; CDR3 protein: CASDTGGADTEAFF; CDR3 DNA: TGTGCCAGTGATACAGGGGGCGCGGACACTGAAGCTTTCTTT
clone size: -; J gene: TRBJ2-1; D gene: TRBD2; V gene: TRBV7-6; CDR3 protein: CASSLAPLAGGQDEQFF; CDR3 DNA: TGTGCCAGCAGCTTAGCGCCCCTAGCGGGGGGGCAAGATGAGCAGTTCTTC
clone size: few; J gene: TRBJ2-4; D gene: -; V gene: TRBV6-2/TRBV6-3; CDR3 protein: CASSSFGKNIQYF; CDR3 DNA: TGTGCCAGCTCATCGTTCGGCAAAAACATTCAGTACTTC
clone size: -; J gene: TRBJ1-6; D gene: TRBD1; V gene: TRBV7-2; CDR3 protein: CASTKDRDNSPLHF; CDR3 DNA: TGTGCCAGCACCAAGGACAGGGATAATTCACCCCTCCACTTT
clone size: -; J gene: TRBJ2-3; D gene: -; V gene: TRBV6-5; CDR3 protein: CASRGGHLRTDTQYF; CDR3 DNA: TGTGCCAGCAGGGGAGGACATCTTCGCACAGATACGCAGTATTTT
clone size: many; J gene: TRBJ2-1; D gene: -; V gene: TRBV14; CDR3 protein: CASSPRGRVAYNEQFF; CDR3 DNA: TGTGCCAGCAGCCCGCGAGGGCGGGTCGCCTACAATGAGCAGTTCTTC
clone size: few; J gene: TRBJ2-3; D gene: -; V gene: TRBV14; CDR3 protein: CASSNALPTQYF; CDR3 DNA: TGTGCCAGCAGTAATGCTCTCCCTACGCAGTATTTT
clone size: many; J gene: TRBJ2-3; D gene: -; V gene: TRBV7-3; CDR3 protein: CASSLIGGRYSTDTQYF; CDR3 DNA: TGTGCCAGCAGCTTAATAGGCGGACGTTACAGCACAGATACGCAGTATTTT
clone size: many; J gene: TRBJ2-7; D gene: -; V gene: TRBV7-2; CDR3 protein: CASSFERGFTMQYF; CDR3 DNA: TGTGCCAGCAGCTTCGAGAGGGGATTTACGATGCAGTACTTC
clone size: -; J gene: TRBJ2-5; D gene: -; V gene: TRBV20-1; CDR3 protein: CSARDGGRETQYF; CDR3 DNA: TGCAGTGCTAGAGACGGGGGGCGAGAGACCCAGTACTTC
clone size: -; J gene: TRBJ2-7; D gene: -; V gene: TRBV3-1; CDR3 protein: CASSQGNGVGEQYF; CDR3 DNA: TGTGCCAGCAGCCAAGGGAACGGGGTAGGCGAGCAGTACTTC
clone size: many; J gene: TRBJ2-1; D gene: -; V gene: TRBV7-9; CDR3 protein: CASSPTGDGTIFF; CDR3 DNA: TGTGCCAGCAGCCCAACCGGGGACGGGACGATTTTCTTC
clone size: -; J gene: TRBJ2-5; D gene: -; V gene: TRBV14; CDR3 protein: CASSRPARDTHGETQYF; CDR3 DNA: TGTGCCAGCAGCCGCCCAGCCCGGGACACCCATGGGGAGACCCAGTACTTC
clone size: few; J gene: TRBJ2-5; D gene: TRBD2; V gene: TRBV5-1; CDR3 protein: CASSLEVVSSGAETQYF; CDR3 DNA: TGCGCCAGCAGCTTGGAAGTTGTGTCTAGCGGGGCGGAGACCCAGTACTTC
clone size: few; J gene: TRBJ1-1; D gene: -; V gene: TRBV19; CDR3 protein: CASSGPNVNTEAFF; CDR3 DNA: TGTGCCAGTAGTGGGCCGAACGTTAACACTGAAGCTTTCTTT
clone size: -; J gene: TRBJ2-5; D gene: TRBD2; V gene: TRBV7-2; CDR3 protein: CASSFSGGKETQYF; CDR3 DNA: TGTGCCAGCAGCTTCAGCGGGGGGAAAGAGACCCAGTACTTC
clone size: few; J gene: TRBJ2-6; D gene: TRBD2; V gene: TRBV19; CDR3 protein: CASSERGSGANVLTF; CDR3 DNA: TGTGCCAGTAGCGAGCGGGGCTCTGGGGCCAACGTCCTGACTTTC
clone size: -; J gene: TRBJ1-1; D gene: -; V gene: TRBV9; CDR3 protein: CASSVAQDRFEAFF; CDR3 DNA: TGTGCCAGCAGCGTAGCTCAGGATCGATTTGAAGCTTTCTTT
clone size: -; J gene: TRBJ2-1; D gene: -; V gene: TRBV12-3/TRBV12-4; CDR3 protein: CASCALTLGEQFF; CDR3 DNA: TGTGCCAGCTGCGCCCTGACATTGGGTGAGCAGTTCTTC
clone size: few; J gene: TRBJ2-7; D gene: TRBD2; V gene: TRBV20-1; CDR3 protein: CSAIPWRGAREQYF; CDR3 DNA: TGCAGTGCGATCCCGTGGCGGGGGGCCCGCGAGCAGTACTTC
clone size: few; J gene: TRBJ1-6; D gene: -; V gene: TRBV18; CDR3 protein: CASSPGNLKAGSPLHF; CDR3 DNA: TGTGCCAGCTCACCTGGGAATCTTAAGGCGGGTTCACCCCTCCACTTT
clone size: -; J gene: TRBJ1-3; D gene: -; V gene: TRBV30; CDR3 protein: CAWIPDPQRNTIYF; CDR3 DNA: TGTGCCTGGATTCCGGACCCCCAGAGAAACACCATATATTTT
clone size: many; J gene: TRBJ2-1; D gene: -; V gene: TRBV5-1; CDR3 protein: CASSLEGDSYNEQFF; CDR3 DNA: TGCGCCAGCAGCTTGGAGGGGGACTCCTACAATGAGCAGTTCTTC
clone size: few; J gene: TRBJ1-1; D gene: -; V gene: TRBV15; CDR3 protein: CATSRGNMNTEAFF; CDR3 DNA: TGTGCCACCAGCAGAGGTAATATGAACACTGAAGCTTTCTTT
clone size: few; J gene: TRBJ2-3; D gene: -; V gene: TRBV6-2/TRBV6-3; CDR3 protein: CASGRGFTDTQYF; CDR3 DNA: TGTGCCAGCGGCCGGGGCTTCACAGATACGCAGTATTTT
clone size: -; J gene: TRBJ2-3; D gene: TRBD1; V gene: TRBV23-1; CDR3 protein: CASSPVRQGTSTDTQYF; CDR3 DNA: TGCGCCAGCAGTCCCGTCCGACAGGGTACTAGCACAGATACGCAGTATTTT
clone size: -; J gene: TRBJ1-1; D gene: -; V gene: TRBV7-3; CDR3 protein: CASSPGADSEAFF; CDR3 DNA: TGTGCCAGCAGCCCCGGGGCAGACTCTGAAGCTTTCTTT
clone size: -; J gene: TRBJ2-2; D gene: -; V gene: TRBV11-2; CDR3 protein: CASGGIRRSTGELFF; CDR3 DNA: TGTGCCAGCGGTGGTATTAGGAGGAGCACCGGGGAGCTGTTTTTT
clone size: many; J gene: TRBJ2-5; D gene: TRBD2; V gene: TRBV5-1; CDR3 protein: CASSLEGLVGSAQYF; CDR3 DNA: TGCGCCAGCAGCTTGGAAGGACTAGTTGGTTCCGCCCAGTACTTC
clone size: -; J gene: TRBJ2-6; D gene: -; V gene: TRBV7-9; CDR3 protein: CASSLALDTVSGANVLTF; CDR3 DNA: TGTGCCAGCAGCTTAGCCTTGGACACCGTGTCTGGGGCCAACGTCCTGACTTTC
clone size: few; J gene: TRBJ2-5; D gene: TRBD1; V gene: TRBV29-1; CDR3 protein: CSVTLGTAQETQYF; CDR3 DNA: TGCAGCGTTACCCTTGGGACAGCCCAAGAGACCCAGTACTTC
clone size: -; J gene: TRBJ1-5; D gene: -; V gene: TRBV12-3/TRBV12-4; CDR3 protein: CASSAGRQPQHF; CDR3 DNA: TGTGCCAGCAGTGCGGGTAGGCAGCCCCAGCATTTT
clone size: -; J gene: TRBJ1-6; D gene: -; V gene: TRBV12-3/TRBV12-4; CDR3 protein: CATTGQYNSPLHF; CDR3 DNA: TGTGCCACCACCGGACAATATAATTCACCCCTCCACTTT
clone size: few; J gene: TRBJ2-4; D gene: -; V gene: TRBV6-5; CDR3 protein: CASSYSGGRAKNIQYF; CDR3 DNA: TGTGCCAGCAGTTACTCGGGGGGCCGAGCCAAAAACATTCAGTACTTC
clone size: few; J gene: TRBJ1-4; D gene: -; V gene: TRBV6-5; CDR3 protein: CASKRGATNEKLFF; CDR3 DNA: TGTGCCAGCAAGAGGGGTGCAACTAATGAAAAACTGTTTTTT
clone size: few; J gene: TRBJ1-4; D gene: TRBD1; V gene: TRBV4-3; CDR3 protein: CASSQGEGANEKLFF; CDR3 DNA: TGCGCCAGCAGCCAAGGGGAGGGGGCAAATGAAAAACTGTTTTTT
clone size: few; J gene: TRBJ2-2; D gene: TRBD1; V gene: TRBV24-1; CDR3 protein: CATSEQGYRGELFF; CDR3 DNA: TGTGCCACCAGTGAACAGGGGTACCGCGGGGAGCTGTTTTTT
clone size: few; J gene: TRBJ2-3; D gene: -; V gene: TRBV5-1; CDR3 protein: CASTFRPDFTDTQYF; CDR3 DNA: TGCGCCAGCACATTCCGACCCGATTTCACAGATACGCAGTATTTT
clone size: few; J gene: TRBJ1-1; D gene: -; V gene: TRBV3-1; CDR3 protein: CASSQTDAYTEAFF; CDR3 DNA: TGTGCCAGCAGTCAGACAGACGCGTACACTGAAGCTTTCTTT
clone size: -; J gene: TRBJ1-2; D gene: -; V gene: TRBV6-1; CDR3 protein: CASSEAWVTNYGYTF; CDR3 DNA: TGTGCCAGCAGTGAAGCCTGGGTAACAAACTATGGCTACACCTTC
clone size: -; J gene: TRBJ1-1; D gene: -; V gene: TRBV3-1; CDR3 protein: CASSHLGGAWGTEAFF; CDR3 DNA: TGTGCCAGCAGCCACCTGGGGGGGGCCTGGGGCACTGAAGCTTTCTTT
clone size: many; J gene: TRBJ2-3; D gene: TRBD2; V gene: TRBV7-3; CDR3 protein: CASSLNLAGSTDTQYF; CDR3 DNA: TGTGCCAGCAGCTTAAATCTAGCGGGGAGCACAGATACGCAGTATTTT
clone size: -; J gene: TRBJ1-4; D gene: TRBD1; V gene: TRBV4-2; CDR3 protein: CASSQRIDRGNEKLFF; CDR3 DNA: TGTGCCAGCAGCCAACGGATTGACAGGGGTAATGAAAAACTGTTTTTT
clone size: few; J gene: TRBJ2-1; D gene: -; V gene: TRBV12-3/TRBV12-4; CDR3 protein: CASSLVALSYNEQFF; CDR3 DNA: TGTGCCAGCAGTTTAGTGGCCCTAAGCTACAATGAGCAGTTCTTC
clone size: -; J gene: TRBJ2-2; D gene: -; V gene: TRBV29-1; CDR3 protein: CSVGPRRGGRGELFF; CDR3 DNA: TGCAGCGTTGGCCCTCGGAGGGGGGGTCGAGGGGAGCTGTTTTTT
clone size: many; J gene: TRBJ2-1; D gene: TRBD2; V gene: TRBV11-2; CDR3 protein: CASSHTGTRGSYNEQFF; CDR3 DNA: TGTGCCAGCAGCCATACCGGGACTAGAGGTTCCTACAATGAGCAGTTCTTC
clone size: few; J gene: TRBJ1-1; D gene: -; V gene: TRBV7-3; CDR3 protein: CASSSRALPEAFF; CDR3 DNA: TGTGCCAGCAGCTCCCGGGCTCTTCCTGAAGCTTTCTTT
clone size: -; J gene: TRBJ2-5; D gene: -; V gene: TRBV24-1; CDR3 protein: CATSDTRGSGETQYF; CDR3 DNA: TGTGCCACCAGTGATACAAGGGGGTCCGGGGAGACCCAGTACTTC
clone size: few; J gene: TRBJ1-2; D gene: -; V gene: TRBV18; CDR3 protein: CASSPDRSTNYGYTF; CDR3 DNA: TGTGCCAGCTCACCCGACAGATCCACTAACTATGGCTACACCTTC
clone size: many; J gene: TRBJ1-1; D gene: TRBD1; V gene: TRBV12-3/TRBV12-4; CDR3 protein: CASSLGQKAFF; CDR3 DNA: TGTGCCAGCAGTTTGGGACAGAAAGCTTTCTTT
clone size: few; J gene: TRBJ2-5; D gene: TRBD2; V gene: TRBV7-2; CDR3 protein: CASSLSGTSGGQYF; CDR3 DNA: TGTGCCAGCAGCTTAAGTGGGACTAGCGGGGGGCAGTACTTC
clone size: -; J gene: TRBJ1-1; D gene: TRBD1; V gene: TRBV6-6; CDR3 protein: CASRGGFVTEAFF; CDR3 DNA: TGTGCCAGCAGAGGGGGCTTTGTCACTGAAGCTTTCTTT
clone size: few; J gene: TRBJ1-1; D gene: -; V gene: TRBV9; CDR3 protein: CASSVPGKAAFF; CDR3 DNA: TGTGCCAGCAGCGTACCTGGAAAGGCAGCTTTCTTT
clone size: -; J gene: TRBJ2-5; D gene: -; V gene: TRBV10-3; CDR3 protein: CAISWVQGETQYF; CDR3 DNA: TGTGCCATCAGTTGGGTCCAAGGAGAGACCCAGTACTTC